These 21 T cell receptor beta chains originate from one sample sequenced in a study of CD8 T cells in ankylosing spondylitis. The study, taken as a whole, reports: Blood from ankylosing spondylitis patients appeared to carry a characteristic roughly 8-variant TCR beta motif.

Antigens of these TCRs are unknown. Each CDR3 protein gets one entry after TCRdb re-called the 5' RACE reads with MiXCR. The table has a few hundred thousand distinct CDR3 sequences, around 18% seen once. The sample comprised blood, either unsorted or a sorted T cell fraction (not recorded which). Receptors originate from a male donor with ankylosing spondylitis.

This clonotype was observed a single time. The gene calls are TRBV20-1 and TRBJ2-3; 13 nucleotides agree with TRBD2. Per the germline V gene, CDR1 is DFQATT and CDR2 is SNEGSKA (reference sequence). The CDR3 spans 18 residues. Trimming took 6 bases from V and 0 from J; bases not matched to a gene: 12. This chain's CDR3 is CSATAGLAGKFSTDTQYF. CDR3 in DNA: TGCAGTGCCACAGCGGGACTAGCGGGGAAATTTAGCACAGATACGCAGTATTTT.

The chain links TRBV15 to TRBJ1-1; unclear D gene. V was pared by 3 bases and J by 3 bases, with 8 bases between. The CDR3 is 13 residues long. Germline lookup yields CDR1 LNHNV and CDR2 YYDKDF (reference sequence). The CDR3 loop is CATSSGGDTEAFF. The DNA for the CDR3 is TGTGCCACCAGCAGTGGTGGAGACACTGAAGCTTTCTTT.

This chain links TRBV7-9 with TRBJ1-1; D is ambiguous. This CDR3 spans 15 amino acids. In germline, CDR1 is SEHNR, CDR2 FQNEAQ (reference sequence). Between the trimmed V and J ends, which lost 1 base and 1 base, there was a span of 10 bases. This CDR3 reads CASSLVPASNTEAFF. The CDR3 DNA sequence: TGTGCCAGCAGCTTAGTACCCGCTTCGAACACTGAAGCTTTCTTT.

V gene TRBV12-3 or TRBV12-4 combines with J gene TRBJ1-2; D might be TRBD1 (5 bases). This CDR3 is 13 amino acids long. The germline V and J ends were trimmed by 7 bases and 5 bases, with 14 bases remaining between them. CDR3: CASTGGDRYGYTF. The CDR3, as DNA: TGTGCCAGCACTGGGGGAGATCGGTATGGCTACACCTTC.

Regarding this clonotype: The junction departs from the called germline gene at one end, perhaps through a read error. V usage is TRBV4-1 and J usage is TRBJ2-7, with D hard to call. CDR1 is MGHRA and CDR2 is YSYEKL in the germline V gene. The length of the CDR3 is 14 residues. In DNA, the CDR3 is TGCACCAGCAGCGTGCGGACGTCGACCTACGAGCAGTACTTC. It translates to CTSSVRTSTYEQYF.

In this sample, this clonotype turned up a few times. V usage is TRBV7-8 and J usage is TRBJ2-3; TRBD2 matches 9 bases. V dropped 1 base and J dropped 4; count of bases not matched to a gene: 9. This CDR3 is built from 17 residues. Germline V CDR1 and CDR2: SGHVS, FQNEAQ. The CDR3 DNA reads as TGTGCCAGCAGCTTAGGTCGGGCGGGGGGGCCGGCAGATACGCAGTATTTT. Translated: CASSLGRAGGPADTQYF.

In its sample, this clonotype was seen a few times. The chain recombines TRBV7-8 with TRBJ2-6, with 7 bases fitting TRBD1. The CDR3 loop spans 19 amino acids. Per the germline V gene, CDR1 is SGHVS and CDR2 is FQNEAQ. V lost 5 bases to trimming and J lost 0 bases; unmatched junction nucleotides: 13. In DNA form, the CDR3 reads TGTGCCAGCAGCCAAGGCTGGGACAGAGGATTCTCTGGGGCCAACGTCCTGACTTTC. Residues: CASSQGWDRGFSGANVLTF.

This clonotype was picked up a small number of times. This chain joins TRBV20-1 and TRBJ2-1; the D call may be TRBD1 or TRBD2 (5 bases each). The CDR3 totals 17 residues. Trimming cost V 0 bases and J 10 bases, with 25 bases left between them. Germline lookup yields CDR1 DFQATT and CDR2 SNEGSKA (reference sequence). CDR3 residues: CSARDFGKAMSGTEQFF. The CDR3 DNA follows: TGCAGTGCTAGAGATTTCGGGAAGGCGATGTCCGGGACCGAGCAGTTCTTC.

The chain employs TRBV20-1 and TRBJ2-1, with 7 bases lining up with TRBD1. CDR1 DFQATT and CDR2 SNEGSKA come from the germline V gene (reference sequence). After removal of 6 bases from V and 6 bases from J, the junction contained 14 bases not matched to a gene. This CDR3 contains 15 residues. This CDR3 reads CSASSDFSGGNEQFF. CDR3 sequence (DNA): TGCAGTGCAAGCTCGGACTTCTCAGGGGGCAATGAGCAGTTCTTC.

This clonotype appeared a few times. V is TRBV4-3 and J is TRBJ1-2; no reliable D call. This CDR3 is built from 14 residues. Germline V gene sequence: CDR1 LGHNA, CDR2 YSLEER. V lost 0 bases and J 7 bases, leaving 12 bases between the germline ends. The CDR3: CASSQDRSGFGYTF. The CDR3 DNA reads as TGCGCCAGCAGCCAAGATCGATCGGGATTTGGCTACACCTTC.

This clonotype turned up a few times. The gene calls are TRBV11-2 and TRBJ2-3, with D perhaps matching TRBD2 (6 bases). This CDR3 is 15 amino acids long. Trimming left V 6 bases short and J 0 bases short, with 13 bases between. CDR1 is SGHAT, CDR2 FQNNGV, per germline. The CDR3 region is CASSYRGLSTDTQYF. The CDR3 nucleotides are TGTGCCAGCAGTTACCGGGGACTTAGCACAGATACGCAGTATTTT.

This clonotype occurred a few times. This chain links TRBV12-3 or TRBV12-4 with TRBJ1-1; D gene ambiguous. CDR3 length: 16 amino acids. V was clipped by 3 bases and J by 3 bases, with 17 bases between them. CDR3 in DNA: TGTGCCAGCAGTTTTATCGGTCAGCCGCGGGACACTGAAGCTTTCTTT. This gives the protein CASSFIGQPRDTEAFF.

The chain couples TRBV28 to TRBJ1-5, with D perhaps matching TRBD1 (6 bases). The CDR3 is 19 residues long. Germline CDR1 and CDR2: MDHEN and SYDVKM. The V end was cut by 5 bases, the J end by 6 bases, with 29 bases between. This CDR3 is CASSLPGGRYGQPSQPQHF. The CDR3 nucleotides are TGTGCCAGCAGTCTCCCCGGTGGAAGGTATGGACAGCCCTCTCAGCCCCAGCATTTT.

This clonotype was counted a few times. V is TRBV28 and J is TRBJ2-3; unclear D gene. The V gene lost 3 bases and the J gene lost 0 bases, with 7 bases spanning the gap. This CDR3 is built from 14 residues. The V gene's germline CDR1 is MDHEN and CDR2 SYDVKM. The CDR3 reads CASSLQLSTDTQYF. DNA of the CDR3: TGTGCCAGCAGTTTGCAGTTAAGCACAGATACGCAGTATTTT.

Notes on this clonotype: Its ends do not fully match the called genes, so a read error is possible. The V call is TRBV5-6, the J call TRBJ2-7; D not certain. There are 14 residues in the CDR3. Germline V gene data show CDR1 as SGHDT and CDR2 as YYEEEE. CDR3 sequence reads: CASSPVVVGYEQYF. The CDR3 bases are TGTGCCAGCAGCCCCGTGGTCGTCGGCTACGAGCAGTACTTT.

This clonotype came up many times. This chain connects TRBV12-3 or TRBV12-4 to TRBJ1-5; D remains ambiguous. Trimming cost V 6 bases and J 0 bases, with 12 bases left between them. The CDR3 has 15 residues. The CDR3 DNA follows: TGTGCCAGCAGCCCCGGCCCATATAGCAATCAGCCCCAGCATTTT. Translated, it gives CASSPGPYSNQPQHF.

This clonotype was seen a few times. The genes are TRBV27 and TRBJ2-2, with 8 bases matching TRBD2. V trimming: 3 bases; J trimming: 2 bases; junction bases outside the gene matches: 2. The CDR3 runs to 15 residues. Germline lookup yields CDR1 MNHEY and CDR2 SMNVEV (reference sequence). CDR3 in DNA: TGTGCCAGCAGTTTGAGCGGGGGAAACACCGGGGAGCTGTTTTTT. It encodes CASSLSGGNTGELFF.

This clonotype has a count of ten or more. The chain couples TRBV4-1 to TRBJ2-5; D may be TRBD2 (6 bases). Germline values: CDR1 MGHRA, CDR2 YSYEKL. The CDR3 is 17 residues long. Trimming took 1 base from V and 3 from J, leaving 18 bases between them. CDR3 protein: CASSQVGLGLGEETQYF. CDR3 in DNA: TGCGCCAGCAGCCAAGTGGGACTGGGTTTGGGGGAAGAGACCCAGTACTTC.

This clonotype was observed a handful of times. The chain couples TRBV4-3 to TRBJ1-1, with D perhaps matching TRBD1 (5 bases). The CDR3 has 16 residues. V was cut by 0 bases and J by 0 bases, with 11 bases left in between. Germline CDR1 LGHNA, CDR2 YSLEER. The CDR3 loop reads CASSQDNGGLNTEAFF. CDR3 in DNA: TGCGCCAGCAGCCAAGATAATGGGGGTTTGAACACTGAAGCTTTCTTT.

This clonotype was seen a handful of times. CDR3 sequence (DNA): TGCGCCAGCAGTGTTGGAAACGAGCAGTACTTC. It is translated as CASSVGNEQYF. The rearrangement uses TRBV10-2 and TRBJ2-7; D unresolved. The CDR3 is 11 amino acids. The germline V and J ends were trimmed by 4 bases and 5 bases, with 6 bases remaining between them. Germline V gives CDR1 WSHSY, CDR2 SAAADI.

This clonotype was observed a handful of times. The V gene is TRBV9, the J gene TRBJ2-7; 11 positions match TRBD2. Germline CDR1 reads SGDLS; CDR2 reads YYNGEE. The CDR3 is 16 residues long. Losses at the gene ends were 4 bases for V and 3 bases for J; bases not matched to a gene: 9. CDR3 residues: CASSPWTSGPYYEQYF. DNA for the CDR3: TGTGCCAGCAGCCCTTGGACTAGCGGGCCATACTACGAGCAGTACTTC. Full variable domain (outside the CDR3, taken from reference TRBV9 and TRBJ2-7): DSGVTQTPKHLITATGQRVTLRCSPRSGDLSVYWYQQSLDQGLQFLIQYYNGEERAKGNILERFSAQQFPDLHSELNLSSLELGDSALYFCASSPWTSGPYYEQYFGPGTRLTVT.